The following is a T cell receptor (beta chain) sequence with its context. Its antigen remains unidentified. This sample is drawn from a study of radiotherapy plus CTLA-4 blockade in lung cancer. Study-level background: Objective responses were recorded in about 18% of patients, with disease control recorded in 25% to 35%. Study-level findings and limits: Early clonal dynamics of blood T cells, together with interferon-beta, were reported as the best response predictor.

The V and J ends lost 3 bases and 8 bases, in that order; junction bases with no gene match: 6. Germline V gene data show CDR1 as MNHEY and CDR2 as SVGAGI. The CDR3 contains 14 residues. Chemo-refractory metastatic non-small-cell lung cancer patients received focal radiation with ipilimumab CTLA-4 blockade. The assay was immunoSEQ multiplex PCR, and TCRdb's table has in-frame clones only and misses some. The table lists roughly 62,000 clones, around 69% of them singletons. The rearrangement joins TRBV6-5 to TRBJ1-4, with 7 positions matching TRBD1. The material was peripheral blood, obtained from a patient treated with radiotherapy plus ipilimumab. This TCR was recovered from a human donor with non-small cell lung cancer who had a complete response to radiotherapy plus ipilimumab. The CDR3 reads CASSYGTESEKLFF. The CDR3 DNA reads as TGTGCCAGCAGTTATGGGACAGAATCCGAAAAACTGTTTTTT.